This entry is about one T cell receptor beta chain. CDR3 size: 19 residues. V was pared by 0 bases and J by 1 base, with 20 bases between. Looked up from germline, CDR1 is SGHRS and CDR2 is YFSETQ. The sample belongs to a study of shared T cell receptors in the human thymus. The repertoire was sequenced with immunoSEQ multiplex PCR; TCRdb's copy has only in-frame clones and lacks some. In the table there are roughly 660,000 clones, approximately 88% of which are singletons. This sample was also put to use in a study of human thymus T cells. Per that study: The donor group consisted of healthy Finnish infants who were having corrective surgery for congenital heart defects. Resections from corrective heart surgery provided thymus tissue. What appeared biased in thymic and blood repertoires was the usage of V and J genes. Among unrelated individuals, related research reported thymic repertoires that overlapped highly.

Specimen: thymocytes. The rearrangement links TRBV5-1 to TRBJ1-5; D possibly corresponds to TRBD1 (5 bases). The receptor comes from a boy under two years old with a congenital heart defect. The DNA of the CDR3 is TGCGCCAGCAGCTTGGGTGGGATGGGGGGTATTGTAAGCAATCAGCCCCAGCATTTT. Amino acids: CASSLGGMGGIVSNQPQHF.